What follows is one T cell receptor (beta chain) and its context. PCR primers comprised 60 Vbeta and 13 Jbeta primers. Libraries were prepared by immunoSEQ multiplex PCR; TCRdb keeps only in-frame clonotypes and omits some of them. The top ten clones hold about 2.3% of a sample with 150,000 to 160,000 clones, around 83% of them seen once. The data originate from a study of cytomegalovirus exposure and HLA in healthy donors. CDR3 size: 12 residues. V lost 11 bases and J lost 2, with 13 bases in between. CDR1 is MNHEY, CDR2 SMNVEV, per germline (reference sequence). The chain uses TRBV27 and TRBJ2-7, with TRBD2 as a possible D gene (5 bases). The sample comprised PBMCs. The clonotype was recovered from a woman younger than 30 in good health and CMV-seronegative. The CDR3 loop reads CAAGRPTYEQYF. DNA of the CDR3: TGTGCCGCGGGCCGCCCAACCTACGAGCAGTACTTC.